This TCR beta chain appears in the sequencing data of a study of graft-versus-host responses after intestinal transplantation. Study as a whole: Transplants given to recipients were multivisceral, liver-intestinal, or isolated intestinal. For two to four years after anti-thymocyte globulin induction, all recipients took tacrolimus and steroids.

Study observations and caveats: Analysis identified GvH clones in recipient marrow, with some appearing first in ileum or blood. HvG clone declines early post-transplant were associated with peak circulating GvH levels.

Libraries were prepared by immunoSEQ multiplex PCR; TCRdb keeps only in-frame clonotypes and omits some of them. In the table there are some 27,000 clones, approximately 95% of which are singletons. Germline V gene data show CDR1 as MNHEY and CDR2 as SVGAGI. V was clipped by 7 bases and J by 8 bases; unmatched bases: 10. CDR3 size: 14 residues. For this clone: The antigen remains unidentified.

The origin of this receptor is a human patient who received an intestinal transplant, so some T cells may come from the graft donor. The starting material was PBMCs, obtained 18 days after transplant. The J gene is TRBJ1-2, the V gene TRBV6-5; 10 bases match TRBD1. The CDR3 DNA is TGTGCCAGCACTCGACAGGGGGCGGGTGAAGGCTACACCTTC. This gives the protein CASTRQGAGEGYTF.